The clone carrying this T cell receptor beta chain was seen a single time. Per the study methods: How many nucleated cells were present was estimated from reference gene primer amplification. Sequencing used immunoSEQ multiplex PCR; TCRdb keeps in-frame clones, though not all of them. V and J calls and clone size are given by that table; D and trimming were obtained from the DNA. This sample has 70,000 to 85,000 clones, with about four fifths found just once. This entry belongs to a study of blood T cell repertoires in COVID-19. Study summary: Nucleic acid was either cDNA or gDNA, and it came from T cells, B-cell-depleted T cells, or PBMCs.

The V segment lost 7 bases and the J segment 7 bases; nucleotides outside the gene matches: 9. The CDR3 has 14 amino acids. Germline V gene sequence: CDR1 SNHLY, CDR2 FYNNEI. The sequencing input was peripheral blood. The receptor's source is a man older than 75 with active or convalescent COVID-19. V usage is TRBV2 and J usage is TRBJ1-5; 8 bases match TRBD1. The CDR3 reads CASISDRASQPQHF. The CDR3 DNA sequence: TGTGCCAGCATTTCGGACAGGGCTTCACAGCCCCAGCATTTT.